The 12 T cell receptor beta chains presented below share a single source sample, sequenced in a study of blood T cell repertoires in COVID-19. The method was immunoSEQ multiplex PCR; TCRdb's version includes in-frame clones alone and lacks a portion of them. Of approximately 270,000 clones listed, around 89% are singletons. The sequencing sample was made of PBMCs or T cells enriched from blood (not recorded which). These TCRs come from a woman aged 25 to 39 with acute COVID-19.

In its sample, this clone was seen once. The V gene is TRBV28, the J gene TRBJ2-1; TRBD1 aligns across 7 bases. From germline, CDR1 is MDHEN and CDR2 SYDVKM. The CDR3 totals 16 residues. The trim removed 8 bases at V and 4 bases at J, leaving 14 bases unmatched. The CDR3 DNA is TGTGCCAGCCAATCTGGGACAGAAAGACTATACAATGAGCAGTTCTTC. This codes for CASQSGTERLYNEQFF.

The genes are TRBV10-1 and TRBJ1-2; a weak D match, TRBD1 (5 bases). This CDR3 is 14 amino acids long. Looked up from germline, CDR1 is WNHNN and CDR2 is SYGVQD (reference sequence). V gave up 5 bases and J gave up 6 bases, with 16 bases separating them. CDR3 in DNA: TGCGCCAGCAGTCCGACTGTTGCGGGGCATGGCTACACCTTC. It translates to CASSPTVAGHGYTF.

The chain uses TRBV25-1 and TRBJ2-3; maybe TRBD2 (5 bases). Germline CDR1 MGHDK, CDR2 SYGVNS. V lost 7 bases and J 0 bases, leaving 11 bases between the germline ends. This CDR3 is built from 14 residues. The CDR3 nucleotides read TGTGCCAGCATCGGGAAAGCTAGCACAGATACGCAGTATTTT. Amino acids: CASIGKASTDTQYF.

J is TRBJ2-1 and V is TRBV4-3; 13 bases are a match to TRBD2. The V gene's germline CDR1 is LGHNA and CDR2 YSLEER. The CDR3 totals 19 residues. V shed 0 bases, J shed 7 bases, and the junction held 12 bases outside the gene matches. DNA of the CDR3: TGCGCCAGCAGCCAAGAGGGACTAGCGGGATTGATTACGGGGAATGAGCAGTTCTTC. It is translated as CASSQEGLAGLITGNEQFF.

The rearrangement uses TRBV4-1 and TRBJ1-1; D gene uncertain. The germline V and J ends were trimmed by 3 bases and 3 bases, with 11 bases remaining between them. Germline V gene sequence: CDR1 MGHRA, CDR2 YSYEKL. The CDR3 extends over 14 amino acids. Written as DNA, the CDR3 is TGCGCCAGCAGCCACGAACCCGAGTACACTGAAGCTTTCTTT. Amino acids: CASSHEPEYTEAFF.

The rearrangement links TRBV3-1 (or the pseudogene TRBV3-2) to TRBJ2-1, with 10 bases that match TRBD1. Germline assignment: CDR1 LGHDT and CDR2 YNNKEL (reference sequence). The CDR3 runs 18 residues. The ends lost 0 bases at V and 8 bases at J; junction bases unmatched: 13. The CDR3 DNA is TGTGCCAGCAGCCAAGATGCCGCCGGGACAGGGGAGATCTATGAGCAGTTCTTC. Its translation is CASSQDAAGTGEIYEQFF.

CDR3 amino acids: CASSLSDSESSYNEQFF. The DNA for the CDR3 is TGTGCCAGCAGCCTGTCTGACAGTGAAAGCTCCTACAATGAGCAGTTCTTC. The chain carries TRBV7-2 and TRBJ2-1; D perhaps matches TRBD1 (5 bases). There are 17 residues in the CDR3. V shed 5 bases and J shed 0 bases, with 17 bases lying between them. Germline CDR1 and CDR2: SGHTA and FQGNSA. The full variable domain, its missing parts supplied by reference TRBV7-2 and TRBJ2-1, is GAGVSQSPSNKVTEKGKDVELRCDPISGHTALYWYRQSLGQGLEFLIYFQGNSAPDKSGLPSDRFSAERTGGSVSTLTIQRTQQEDSAVYLCASSLSDSESSYNEQFFGPGTRLTVL.

This chain uses TRBV12-3 or TRBV12-4 with TRBJ1-5; maybe TRBD1 (5 bases). The CDR3 contains 13 residues. V shed 6 bases and J shed 5 bases, with 11 bases lying between them. The CDR3 nucleotides are TGTGCCAGCAGCTATGACAGTGATCAGCCCCAGCATTTT. Translated: CASSYDSDQPQHF.

The chain links TRBV27 to TRBJ1-2; a possible D gene is TRBD1 (6 bases). This CDR3 has 14 amino acids. The V gene lost 6 bases and the J gene lost 6 bases, with 17 bases spanning the gap. CDR1 is MNHEY and CDR2 is SMNVEV in the germline V gene (reference sequence). The CDR3 region is CASRPEGQFHGYTF. In DNA form, the CDR3 reads TGTGCCAGCAGGCCAGAAGGACAGTTCCATGGCTACACCTTC.

The chain uses TRBV5-1 and TRBJ2-7; TRBD1 matches 7 bases. V shed 4 bases, J shed 6 bases, and the junction held 7 bases outside the gene matches. The CDR3 is made up of 13 amino acids. Germline loops: CDR1 SGHRS, CDR2 YFSETQ. The CDR3 coding sequence is TGCGCCAGCAGCCACACAGGGGACCCCGAGCAGTACTTC. Translating it yields CASSHTGDPEQYF.

The CDR3 protein is CASSLNGAGELFF. The CDR3 coding sequence is TGTGCCAGCAGCTTAAACGGAGCCGGGGAGCTGTTTTTT. This chain links TRBV7-9 with TRBJ2-2, with D unresolved. This CDR3 has 13 residues. Trimming removed 2 bases from V and 6 bases from J, with 7 bases in between. The germline V gene has CDR1 SEHNR and CDR2 FQNEAQ (reference sequence).

CDR3 protein: CASSLAGQPQHF. The CDR3 region has the DNA TGTGCCAGCAGCTTAGCGGGCCAGCCCCAGCATTTT. The genes are TRBV7-2 and TRBJ1-5; no definite D call. The CDR3 runs 12 residues. V was shortened by 0 bases and J by 7 bases, with 4 bases between the two germline ends. The V gene's germline CDR1 is SGHTA and CDR2 FQGNSA.